Below, one TCR beta chain is given with its context. Its matching antigen is unknown. This record comes from a study of identical twins. Findings of the study overall: Findings came from cross-sectional statistics, without long-term follow-up of donors.

TCRdb analysed the 5' RACE reads with MiXCR anew, one entry per CDR3 protein. The repertoire holds about 490,000 distinct CDR3 sequences, with roughly 15% as singletons. Germline assignment: CDR1 SGHAT and CDR2 FQNNGV. Trimming cost V 6 bases and J 3 bases, with 7 bases left between them. This CDR3 comprises 12 residues. The sample was also linked to a second study, of yellow fever vaccine responses in identical twins.

The TCR sequence derives from a young woman in good health. The V call is TRBV11-2, the J call TRBJ2-3; unclear D gene. The sequencing sample was made of CD4+ T cells sorted from blood. DNA for the CDR3: TGTGCCAGCAGACAGATTACAGATACGCAGTATTTT. This sequence encodes CASRQITDTQYF.